The 5 T cell receptor beta chains presented below share a single source sample, sequenced in a study of T cells in Graves' hyperthyroidism and ophthalmopathy (dated by TCRdb to about 2019). The method behind the library was multiplex PCR. Data came from an Illumina HiSeq 2000. The TCR beta CDR3 regions were amplified from the RNA transcripts. A first-round RT-PCR of the TCR CDR3 used the HTBI primer set with the Qiagen OneStep RT-PCR kit. TCRdb cleaned the public reads at Q25 with fastp, built clones with MiXCR and kept in-frame beta chains. When rows share a CDR3 protein, they turn into one entry using the most common DNA and genes. The sample table shows around 600,000 distinct CDR3 sequences, and about 45% are seen once. The ten largest account for about 7% of the sample. Sequencing input: peripheral blood or thyroid tissue (not recorded which). The receptors originated from an adult man with Graves' disease, either hyperthyroidism or ophthalmopathy (not recorded which).

V gene TRBV19 combines with J gene TRBJ1-5; no firm D call. Germline lookup yields CDR1 LNHDA and CDR2 SQIVND (reference sequence). Trimming took 4 bases from V and 6 from J, leaving 7 bases between them. The CDR3 is 12 residues long. The CDR3 here is CASSKGLQPQHF. The CDR3 DNA reads as TGTGCCAGTAGTAAGGGCCTTCAGCCCCAGCATTTT.

Turning to this clonotype: The junction shows a germline mismatch at one end, possibly a read error. This chain joins TRBV29-1 and TRBJ1-2; D not resolved. Per germline, CDR1 SQVTM and CDR2 ANQGSEA. The CDR3 is 14 residues long. CDR3 region: CSVVAGQANYGCTF. Written as DNA, the CDR3 is TGCAGCGTTGTGGCCGGCCAAGCTAACTATGGCTGCACCTTC.

Concerning this clonotype: A clone one base away is much larger, so this may be a read error. The V gene is TRBV7-2, the J gene TRBJ1-2; D ambiguous. Germline V gene lookup returns CDR1 SGHTA and CDR2 FQGNSA. The CDR3 contains 12 residues. CDR3 DNA sequence: TGTGCCAACAGCTTAGCCCAGTATGGCTACACCTTC. It encodes CANSLAQYGYTF.

The V and J genes are TRBV10-3 and TRBJ1-3; 8 nucleotides agree with TRBD1. The CDR3 is 16 amino acids. CDR1 ENHRY and CDR2 SYGVKD come from the germline V gene. V lost 4 bases, J lost 0 bases, and 5 bases stayed unmatched. The DNA for the CDR3 is TGTGCCATCAGTGCGGCCACAGGGGGCTCTGGAAACACCATATATTTT. Translated, it gives CAISAATGGSGNTIYF.

The chain links TRBV4-1 to TRBJ2-2, with no clear D. CDR1 MGHRA and CDR2 YSYEKL come from the germline V gene. The V end was cut by 1 base, the J end by 0 bases, with 12 bases between. There are 17 residues in the CDR3. The CDR3 sequence is CASSQVVGSANTGELFF. In DNA form, the CDR3 reads TGCGCCAGCAGCCAAGTAGTTGGGTCCGCGAACACCGGGGAGCTGTTTTTT.